These 4 T cell receptor beta chains share one sample of origin, sequenced in a study of T cell responses to AZD1222 COVID-19 vaccine. TCRdb's copy holds only in-frame clones and misses some; the assay was immunoSEQ multiplex PCR. The sample contains roughly 170,000 clones, approximately 91% of which appear only once. The starting material was peripheral blood, obtained on day 0 of AZD1222 vaccination. The receptors shown here come from an adult in good health.

CDR3 residues: CASSESESYEQYF. The CDR3 bases are TGCGCCAGCAGTGAGTCGGAATCCTACGAGCAGTACTTC. V and J are TRBV10-1 and TRBJ2-7; the D is unclear. Germline loops: CDR1 WNHNN, CDR2 SYGVQD (reference sequence). The CDR3 is 13 amino acids. Trimming left V 0 bases short and J 1 base short, with 4 bases between.

The CDR3 DNA reads as TGTGCCAGCAGTTTAGGGCCTCGCGAGCAGTACTTC. It specifies CASSLGPREQYF. The rearrangement joins TRBV28 to TRBJ2-7; no clear D. Per the germline V gene, CDR1 is MDHEN and CDR2 is SYDVKM. Trimming took off 2 bases at V and 6 bases at J, with 8 bases between the two ends. The CDR3 loop spans 12 amino acids.

This sequence joins TRBV7-2 and TRBJ2-2; 8 positions agree with TRBD1. Germline V gene lookup returns CDR1 SGHTA and CDR2 FQGNSA. This CDR3 spans 15 amino acids. The junction had 3 bases not matched to a gene; V was cut back by 5 bases and J by 1 base. The CDR3 DNA reads TGTGCCAGCAGCCTCACAGGGGGGAACACCGGGGAGCTGTTTTTT. Amino acids: CASSLTGGNTGELFF.

The J gene is TRBJ1-2, the V gene TRBV9; 9 nucleotides match TRBD1. Germline values: CDR1 SGDLS, CDR2 YYNGEE. The junction had 4 bases not matched to a gene; V was cut back by 0 bases and J by 7 bases. The CDR3 runs to 14 residues. The CDR3 DNA follows: TGTGCCAGCAGCGTAGGGGACAGGGCGCGTGGCTACACCTTC. Translation gives CASSVGDRARGYTF.